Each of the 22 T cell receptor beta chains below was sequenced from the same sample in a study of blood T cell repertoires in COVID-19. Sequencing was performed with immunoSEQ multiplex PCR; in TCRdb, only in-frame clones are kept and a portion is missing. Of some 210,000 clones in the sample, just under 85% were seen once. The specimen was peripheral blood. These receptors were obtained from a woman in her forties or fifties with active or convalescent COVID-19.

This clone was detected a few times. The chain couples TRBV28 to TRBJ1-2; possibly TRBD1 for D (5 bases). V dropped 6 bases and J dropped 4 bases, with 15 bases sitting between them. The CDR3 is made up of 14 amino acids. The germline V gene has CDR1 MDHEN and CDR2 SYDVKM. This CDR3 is CASSLGDSAYGYTF. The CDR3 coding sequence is TGTGCCAGCAGCTTAGGCGACAGTGCCTATGGCTACACCTTC.

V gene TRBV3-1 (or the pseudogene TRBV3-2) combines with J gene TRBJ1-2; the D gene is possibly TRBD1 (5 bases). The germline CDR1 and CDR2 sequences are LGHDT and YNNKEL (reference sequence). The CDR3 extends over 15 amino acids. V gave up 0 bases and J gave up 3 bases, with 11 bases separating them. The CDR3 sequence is CASSQDWRGDYGYTF. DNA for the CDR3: TGTGCCAGCAGCCAAGATTGGAGGGGTGACTATGGCTACACCTTC.

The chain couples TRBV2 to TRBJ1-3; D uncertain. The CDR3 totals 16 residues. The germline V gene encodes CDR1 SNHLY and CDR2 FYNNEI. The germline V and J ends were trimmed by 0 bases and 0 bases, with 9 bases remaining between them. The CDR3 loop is CASSEAPLRSGNTIYF. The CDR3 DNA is TGTGCCAGCAGTGAAGCGCCCCTACGCTCTGGAAACACCATATATTTT.

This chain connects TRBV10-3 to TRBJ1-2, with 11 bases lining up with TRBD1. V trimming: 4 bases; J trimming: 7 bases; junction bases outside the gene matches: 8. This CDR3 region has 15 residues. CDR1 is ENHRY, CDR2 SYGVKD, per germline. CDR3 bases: TGTGCCATCAGTGTCGTAGGACAGGGGGCTGGTGGCTACACCTTC. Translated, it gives CAISVVGQGAGGYTF.

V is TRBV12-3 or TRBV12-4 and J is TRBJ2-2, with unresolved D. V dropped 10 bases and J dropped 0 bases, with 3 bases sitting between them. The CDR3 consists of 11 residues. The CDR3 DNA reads TGTGCCACCTCGAACACCGGGGAGCTGTTTTTT. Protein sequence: CATSNTGELFF.

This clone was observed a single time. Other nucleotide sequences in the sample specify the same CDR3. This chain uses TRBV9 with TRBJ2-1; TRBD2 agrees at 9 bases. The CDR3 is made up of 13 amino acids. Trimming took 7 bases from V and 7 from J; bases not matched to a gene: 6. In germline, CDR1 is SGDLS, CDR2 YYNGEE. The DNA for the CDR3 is TGTGCCAGCTCCGGGACTAGCAGGAATGAGCAGTTCTTC. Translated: CASSGTSRNEQFF.

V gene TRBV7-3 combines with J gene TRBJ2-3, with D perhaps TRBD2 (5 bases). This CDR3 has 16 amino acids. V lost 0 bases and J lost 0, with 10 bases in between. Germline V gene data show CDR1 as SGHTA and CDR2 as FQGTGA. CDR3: CASSLTYRTSTDTQYF. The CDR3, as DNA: TGTGCCAGCAGCTTAACGTATCGGACTAGCACAGATACGCAGTATTTT.

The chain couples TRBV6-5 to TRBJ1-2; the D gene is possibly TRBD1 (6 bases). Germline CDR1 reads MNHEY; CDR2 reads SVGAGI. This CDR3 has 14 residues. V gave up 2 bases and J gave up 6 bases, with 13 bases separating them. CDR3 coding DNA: TGTGCCAGCAGTTACAGGGGAGCAGGGGATGGCTACACCTTC. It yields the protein CASSYRGAGDGYTF.

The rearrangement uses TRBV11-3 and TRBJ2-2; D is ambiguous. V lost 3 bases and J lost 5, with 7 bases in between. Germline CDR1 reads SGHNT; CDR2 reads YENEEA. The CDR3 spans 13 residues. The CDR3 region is CASSFGLTGELFF. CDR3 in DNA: TGTGCCAGCAGCTTCGGGTTGACCGGGGAGCTGTTTTTT. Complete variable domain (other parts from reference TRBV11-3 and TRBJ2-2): EAGVVQSPRYKIIEKKQPVAFWCNPISGHNTLYWYLQNLGQGPELLIRYENEEAVDDSQLPKDRFSAERLKGVDSTLKIQPAELGDSAVYLCASSFGLTGELFFGEGSRLTVL.

CDR3 amino acids: CASSLGTGGETQYF. In DNA form, the CDR3 reads TGTGCCAGCAGCTTGGGGACAGGGGGGGAGACCCAGTACTTC. The V gene is TRBV11-2, the J gene TRBJ2-5; 11 bases are shared with TRBD1. In germline, CDR1 is SGHAT, CDR2 FQNNGV. The CDR3 length is 14 residues. Trimming cost V 3 bases and J 5 bases; bases outside gene matches: 2. Based on the CDR3 plus reference TRBV11-2 and TRBJ2-5, the full variable domain is EAGVAQSPRYKIIEKRQSVAFWCNPISGHATLYWYQQILGQGPKLLIQFQNNGVVDDSQLPKDRFSAERLKGVDSTLKIQPAKLEDSAVYLCASSLGTGGETQYFGPGTRLLVL.

In DNA form, the CDR3 reads TGTGCCACCCCCTCGGACAGGGGCACGGACACTGAAGCTTTCTTT. Encoded protein: CATPSDRGTDTEAFF. This chain connects TRBV24-1 to TRBJ1-1; 9 bases align to TRBD1. V gave up 9 bases and J gave up 3 bases; unmatched junction bases: 10. Germline CDR1 and CDR2: KGHDR and SFDVKD. This CDR3 has 15 amino acids.

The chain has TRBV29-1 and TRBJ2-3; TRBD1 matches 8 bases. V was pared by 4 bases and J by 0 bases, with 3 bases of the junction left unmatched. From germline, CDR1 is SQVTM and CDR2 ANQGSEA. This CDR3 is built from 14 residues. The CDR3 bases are TGCAGCGTTGCGGACAGGGACAGCACAGATACGCAGTATTTT. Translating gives CSVADRDSTDTQYF.

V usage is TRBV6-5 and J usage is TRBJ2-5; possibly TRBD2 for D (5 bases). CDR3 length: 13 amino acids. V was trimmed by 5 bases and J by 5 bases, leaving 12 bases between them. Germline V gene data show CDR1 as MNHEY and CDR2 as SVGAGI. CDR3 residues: CASSRGGAETQYF. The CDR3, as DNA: TGTGCCAGCAGTCGAGGAGGTGCGGAGACCCAGTACTTC.

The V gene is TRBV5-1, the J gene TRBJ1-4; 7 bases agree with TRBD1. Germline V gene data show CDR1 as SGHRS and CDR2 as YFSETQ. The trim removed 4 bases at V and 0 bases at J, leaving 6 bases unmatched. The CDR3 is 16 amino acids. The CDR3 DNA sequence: TGCGCCAGCAGCCCCGGGACAGCTGCAACTAATGAAAAACTGTTTTTT. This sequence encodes CASSPGTAATNEKLFF.

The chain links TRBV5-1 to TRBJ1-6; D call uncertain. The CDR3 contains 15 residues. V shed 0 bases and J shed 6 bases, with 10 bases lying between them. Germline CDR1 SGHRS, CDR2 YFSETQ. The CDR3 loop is CASSLAMVSNSPLHF. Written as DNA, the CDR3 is TGCGCCAGCAGCTTGGCCATGGTTAGTAATTCACCCCTCCACTTT.

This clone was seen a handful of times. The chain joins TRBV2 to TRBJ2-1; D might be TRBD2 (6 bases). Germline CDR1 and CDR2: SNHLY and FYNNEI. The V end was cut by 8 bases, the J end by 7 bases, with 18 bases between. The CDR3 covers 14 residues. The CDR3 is CASFLPGLLNEQFF. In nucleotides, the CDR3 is TGTGCCAGCTTTCTTCCGGGACTGTTAAATGAGCAGTTCTTC.

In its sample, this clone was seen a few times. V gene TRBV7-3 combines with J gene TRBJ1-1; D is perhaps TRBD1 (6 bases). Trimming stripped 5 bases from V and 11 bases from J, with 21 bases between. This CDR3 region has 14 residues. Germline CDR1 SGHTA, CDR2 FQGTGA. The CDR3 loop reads CASSAGTTGSRAFF. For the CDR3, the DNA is TGTGCCAGCAGCGCAGGGACAACGGGCTCCCGGGCTTTCTTT.

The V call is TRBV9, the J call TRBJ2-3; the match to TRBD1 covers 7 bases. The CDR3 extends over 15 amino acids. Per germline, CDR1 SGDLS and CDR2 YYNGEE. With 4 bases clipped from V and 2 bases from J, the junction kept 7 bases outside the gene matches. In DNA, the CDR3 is TGTGCCAGCAGCTTGCCGGGGACAGCCACAGATACGCAGTATTTT. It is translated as CASSLPGTATDTQYF. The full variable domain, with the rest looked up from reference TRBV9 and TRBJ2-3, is DSGVTQTPKHLITATGQRVTLRCSPRSGDLSVYWYQQSLDQGLQFLIQYYNGEERAKGNILERFSAQQFPDLHSELNLSSLELGDSALYFCASSLPGTATDTQYFGPGTRLTVL.

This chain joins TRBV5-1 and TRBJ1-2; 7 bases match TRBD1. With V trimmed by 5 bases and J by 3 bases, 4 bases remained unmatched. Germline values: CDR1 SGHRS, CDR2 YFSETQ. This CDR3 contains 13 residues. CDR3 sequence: CASRNGQDYGYTF. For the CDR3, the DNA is TGCGCCAGCAGAAACGGACAGGACTATGGCTACACCTTC.

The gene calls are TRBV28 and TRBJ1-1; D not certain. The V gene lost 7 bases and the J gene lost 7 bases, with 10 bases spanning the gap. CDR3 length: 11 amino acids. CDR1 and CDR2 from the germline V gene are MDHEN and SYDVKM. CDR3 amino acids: CASNAPSEAFF. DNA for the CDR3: TGTGCCAGCAACGCTCCCAGTGAAGCTTTCTTT.

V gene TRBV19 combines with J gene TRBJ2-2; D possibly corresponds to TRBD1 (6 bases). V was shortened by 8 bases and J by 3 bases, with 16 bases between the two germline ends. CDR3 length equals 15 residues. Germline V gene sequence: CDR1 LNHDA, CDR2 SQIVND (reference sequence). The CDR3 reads CASGVGAGDTGELFF. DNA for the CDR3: TGTGCCAGTGGAGTTGGGGCAGGGGACACCGGGGAGCTGTTTTTT.

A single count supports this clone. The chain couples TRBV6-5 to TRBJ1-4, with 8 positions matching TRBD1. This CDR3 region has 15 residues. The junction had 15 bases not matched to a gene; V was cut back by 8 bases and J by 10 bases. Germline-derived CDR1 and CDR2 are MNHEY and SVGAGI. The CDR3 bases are TGTGCCAGCGAGGATACCCGGGACAGGTTGGGAAAACTGTTTTTT. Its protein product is CASEDTRDRLGKLFF.